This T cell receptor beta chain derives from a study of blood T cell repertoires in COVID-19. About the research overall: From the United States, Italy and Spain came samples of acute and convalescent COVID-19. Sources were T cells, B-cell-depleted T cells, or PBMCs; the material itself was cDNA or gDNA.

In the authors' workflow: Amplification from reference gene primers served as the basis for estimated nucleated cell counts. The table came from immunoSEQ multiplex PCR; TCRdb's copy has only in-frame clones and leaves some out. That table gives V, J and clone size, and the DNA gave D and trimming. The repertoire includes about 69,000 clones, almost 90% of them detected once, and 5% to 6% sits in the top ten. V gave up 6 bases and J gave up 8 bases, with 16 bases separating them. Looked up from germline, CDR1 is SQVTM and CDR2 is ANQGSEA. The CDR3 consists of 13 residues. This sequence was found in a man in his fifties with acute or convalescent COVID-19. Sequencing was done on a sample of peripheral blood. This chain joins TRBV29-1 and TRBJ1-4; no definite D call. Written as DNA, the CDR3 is TGCAGCGTAGGAGCGGGTGTGGGGGAAAAACTGTTTTTT. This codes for CSVGAGVGEKLFF.